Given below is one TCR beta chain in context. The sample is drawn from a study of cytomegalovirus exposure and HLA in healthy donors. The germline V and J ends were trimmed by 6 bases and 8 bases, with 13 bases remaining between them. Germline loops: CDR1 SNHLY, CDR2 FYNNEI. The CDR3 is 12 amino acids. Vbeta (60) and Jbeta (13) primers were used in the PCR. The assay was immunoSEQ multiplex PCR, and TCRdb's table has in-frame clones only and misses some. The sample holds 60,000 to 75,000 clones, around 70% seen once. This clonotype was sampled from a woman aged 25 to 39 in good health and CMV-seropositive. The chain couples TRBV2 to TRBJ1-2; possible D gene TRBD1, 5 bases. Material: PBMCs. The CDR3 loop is CASSRDYGGYTF. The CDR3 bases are TGTGCCAGCAGCCGGGACTACGGGGGCTACACCTTC.